This section outlines one TCR beta chain sequence together with its context. The sample comes from a study of blood T cell repertoires in COVID-19. Across the whole study: In each case, the material was cDNA or gDNA derived from T cells, B-cell-depleted T cells, or PBMCs.

Germline V gene data show CDR1 as SGHDT and CDR2 as YYEEEE. This CDR3 spans 14 amino acids. The V and J ends lost 0 bases and 8 bases respectively, with 11 bases between them. TCRdb keeps only in-frame clones here, not all; method: immunoSEQ multiplex PCR. The top ten hold approximately 7.9% of the sample, which has under 350,000 clones, over 75% seen once. J is TRBJ1-4 and V is TRBV5-6; D call uncertain. The sample consisted of peripheral blood. The TCR comes from a human donor in a cohort sampled during active COVID-19. The CDR3 DNA follows: TGTGCCAGCAGCTTGGACGGGGTGGGGGAAAAACTGTTTTTT. Its translation is CASSLDGVGEKLFF.